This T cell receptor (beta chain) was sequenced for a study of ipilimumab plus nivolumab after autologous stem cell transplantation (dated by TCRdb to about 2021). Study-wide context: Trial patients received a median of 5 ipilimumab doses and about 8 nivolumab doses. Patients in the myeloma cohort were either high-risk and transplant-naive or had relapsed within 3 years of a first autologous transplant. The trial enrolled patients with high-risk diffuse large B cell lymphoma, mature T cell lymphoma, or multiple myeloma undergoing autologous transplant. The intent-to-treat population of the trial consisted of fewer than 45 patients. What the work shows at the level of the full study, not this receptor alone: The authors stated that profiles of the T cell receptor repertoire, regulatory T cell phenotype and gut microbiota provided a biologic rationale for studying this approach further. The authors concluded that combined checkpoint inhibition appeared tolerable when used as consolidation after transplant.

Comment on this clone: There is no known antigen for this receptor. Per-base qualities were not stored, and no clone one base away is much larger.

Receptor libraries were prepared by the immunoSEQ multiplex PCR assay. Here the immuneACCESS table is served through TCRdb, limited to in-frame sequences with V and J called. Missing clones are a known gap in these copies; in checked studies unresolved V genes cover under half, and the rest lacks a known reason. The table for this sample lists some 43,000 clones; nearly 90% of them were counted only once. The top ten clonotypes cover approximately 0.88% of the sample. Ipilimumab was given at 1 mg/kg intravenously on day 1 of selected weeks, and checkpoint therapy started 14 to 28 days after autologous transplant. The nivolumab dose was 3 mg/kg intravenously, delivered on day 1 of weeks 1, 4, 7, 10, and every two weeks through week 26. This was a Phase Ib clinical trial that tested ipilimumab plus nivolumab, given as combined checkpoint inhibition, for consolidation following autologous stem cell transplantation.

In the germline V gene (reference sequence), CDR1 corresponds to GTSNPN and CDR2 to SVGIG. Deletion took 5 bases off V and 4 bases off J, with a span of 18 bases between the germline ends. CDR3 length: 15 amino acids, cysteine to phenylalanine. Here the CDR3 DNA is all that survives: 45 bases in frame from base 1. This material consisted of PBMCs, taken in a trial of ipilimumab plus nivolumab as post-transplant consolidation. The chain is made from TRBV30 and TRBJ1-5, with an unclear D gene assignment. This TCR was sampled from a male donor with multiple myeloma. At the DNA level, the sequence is TGTGCCTGGTCCCAGGCGTGGCAAGGGAATCAGCCCCAGCATTTT. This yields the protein CAWSQAWQGNQPQHF. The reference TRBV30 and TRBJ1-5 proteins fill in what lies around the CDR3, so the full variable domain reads SQTIHQWPATLVQPVGSPLSLECTVEGTSNPNLYWYRQAAGRGLQLLFYSVGIGQISSEVPQNLSASRPQDRQFILSSKKLLLSDSGFYLCAWSQAWQGNQPQHFGDGTRLSIL.